This TCR beta chain was sequenced for a study of blood T cell repertoires in COVID-19. Assay used: immunoSEQ multiplex PCR; TCRdb lists only in-frame clones, some missing. The sample comprises 110,000 or so clones, 80% to 90% of which are singletons, and about 3% rests with the top ten. The specimen sequenced was peripheral blood. The sequence was collected from a man aged 40-49 years with acute or convalescent COVID-19.

CDR3 protein: CASSQRYGQGISIMNTEAFF. CDR3 in DNA: TGTGCCAGCAGCCAAAGGTACGGGCAGGGAATTAGTATAATGAACACTGAAGCTTTCTTT. This chain links TRBV14 with TRBJ1-1; D possibly corresponds to TRBD1 (5 bases). Trimming took 2 bases from V and 0 from J, leaving 25 bases between them. This CDR3 contains 20 residues. Per the germline V gene, CDR1 is SGHDN and CDR2 is FVKESK.